These T cell receptor beta chains were read from a single sample in a study of blood T cell repertoires in COVID-19. Assay used: immunoSEQ multiplex PCR; TCRdb lists only in-frame clones, some missing. The table lists around 150,000 clones, around 84% of them singletons. Sample: peripheral blood. The receptors come from an elderly woman with acute or convalescent COVID-19. The CDR3 runs from the conserved cysteine through the conserved F or W. A D gene is named only where the DNA matches it firmly. A clone size is listed for some rows: how often the clone was seen (once, few, many), or a class if it is expanded.

CDR3 protein	CDR3 DNA	clone size	CDR3 length	J gene	D gene	V gene
CASPDHGRGSTDTQYF	TGTGCCAGCCCTGACCACGGGAGGGGCTCCACAGATACGCAGTATTTT	.	16	TRBJ2-3	TRBD2	TRBV2
CASSPGLAGVEQFF	TGTGCCAGCAGCCCCGGACTAGCGGGAGTTGAGCAGTTCTTC	.	14	TRBJ2-1	TRBD2	TRBV7-2
CASRSQGLLLNTEAFF	TGTGCCAGCAGGAGTCAGGGCCTCCTACTGAACACTGAAGCTTTCTTT	.	16	TRBJ1-1	.	TRBV28
CSVGRLDNPSNEQFF	TGCAGCGTTGGACGACTAGATAACCCCTCCAATGAGCAGTTCTTC	.	15	TRBJ2-1	.	TRBV29-1
CASVVTSGPAGTQYF	TGTGCCAGTGTCGTCACTAGCGGGCCAGCGGGGACCCAGTACTTC	.	15	TRBJ2-5	TRBD2	TRBV5-4
CASKRTGASEQYF	TGTGCCAGCAAAAGGACAGGGGCGAGCGAGCAGTACTTC	.	13	TRBJ2-7	TRBD1	TRBV27
CASSRDRRGEQFF	TGTGCCAGCAGCCGGGACAGGCGGGGTGAGCAGTTCTTC	.	13	TRBJ2-1	TRBD1	TRBV7-2
CASSQGGGAGYEQYF	TGTGCCAGCAGCCAAGGCGGGGGGGCCGGGTACGAGCAGTACTTC	.	15	TRBJ2-7	TRBD2	TRBV4-2
CATSRNQNYGYTF	TGTGCCACCAGCAGAAACCAGAATTATGGCTACACCTTC	.	13	TRBJ1-2	.	TRBV15
CASSLAGAVNTEAFF	TGTGCCAGCAGCTTAGCGGGTGCGGTGAACACTGAAGCTTTCTTT	.	15	TRBJ1-1	.	TRBV7-9
CASSPGQKNTEAFF	TGTGCCAGCAGCCCGGGACAGAAGAACACTGAAGCTTTCTTT	.	14	TRBJ1-1	TRBD1	TRBV3-1/TRBV3-2
CASSRGTTRILSPLHF	TGTGCCAGCAGCAGGGGAACTACCCGGATCCTTTCACCCCTCCACTTT	once	16	TRBJ1-6	.	TRBV28
CASSLGGTDTQYF	TGTGCCAGCAGTTTAGGGGGCACAGATACGCAGTATTTT	.	13	TRBJ2-3	.	TRBV6-5
CASSPPRTGGTDTQYF	TGTGCCAGCTCACCACCTAGGACAGGGGGCACAGATACGCAGTATTTT	.	16	TRBJ2-3	TRBD1	TRBV18
CASSWATSNQPQHF	TGTGCCAGTAGTTGGGCAACCAGCAATCAGCCCCAGCATTTT	.	14	TRBJ1-5	.	TRBV19
CAWSGGQFYGYTF	TGTGCCTGGAGCGGAGGACAGTTCTATGGCTACACCTTC	.	13	TRBJ1-2	.	TRBV30